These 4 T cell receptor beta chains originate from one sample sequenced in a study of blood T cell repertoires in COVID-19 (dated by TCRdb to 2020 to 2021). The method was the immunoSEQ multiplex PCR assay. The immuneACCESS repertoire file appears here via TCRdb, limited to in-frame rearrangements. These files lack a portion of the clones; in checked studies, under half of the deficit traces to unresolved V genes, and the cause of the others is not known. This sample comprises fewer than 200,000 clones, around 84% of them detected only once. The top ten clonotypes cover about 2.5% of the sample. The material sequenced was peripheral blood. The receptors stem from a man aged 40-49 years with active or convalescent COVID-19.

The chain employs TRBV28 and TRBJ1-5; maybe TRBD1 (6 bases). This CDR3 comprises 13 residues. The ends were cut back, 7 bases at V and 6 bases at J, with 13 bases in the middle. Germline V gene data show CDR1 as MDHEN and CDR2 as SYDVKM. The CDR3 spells CASNRAPSQPQHF. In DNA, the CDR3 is TGTGCCAGCAACAGGGCTCCCAGTCAGCCCCAGCATTTT. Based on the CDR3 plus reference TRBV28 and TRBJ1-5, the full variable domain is DVKVTQSSRYLVKRTGEKVFLECVQDMDHENMFWYRQDPGLGLRLIYFSYDVKMKEKGDIPEGYSVSREKKERFSLILESASTNQTSMYLCASNRAPSQPQHFGDGTRLSIL.

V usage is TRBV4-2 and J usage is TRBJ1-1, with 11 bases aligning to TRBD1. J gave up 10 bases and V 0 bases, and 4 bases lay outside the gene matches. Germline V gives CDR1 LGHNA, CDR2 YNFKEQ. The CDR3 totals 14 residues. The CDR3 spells CASSQEDRGPVAFF. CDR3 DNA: TGTGCCAGCAGCCAAGAGGACAGGGGGCCGGTAGCTTTCTTT.

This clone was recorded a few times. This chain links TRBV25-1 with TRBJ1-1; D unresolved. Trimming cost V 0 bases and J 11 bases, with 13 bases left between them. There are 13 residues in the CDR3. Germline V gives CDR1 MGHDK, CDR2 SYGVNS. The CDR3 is CASSEYSGLKAFF. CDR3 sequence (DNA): TGTGCCAGCAGTGAATATTCAGGCCTGAAGGCTTTCTTT.

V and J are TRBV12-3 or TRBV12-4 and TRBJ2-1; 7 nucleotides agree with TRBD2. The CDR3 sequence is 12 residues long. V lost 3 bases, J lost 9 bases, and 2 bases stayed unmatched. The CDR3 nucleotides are TGTGCCAGCAGTTTGGGGGGGATTGAGCAGTTCTTC. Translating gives CASSLGGIEQFF.